This T cell receptor beta chain came from a study of shared clonotypes between healthy human individuals. Findings and limits, study-wide: Sharing across four donors was seen in around 5.1% of naive CD4 clonotypes.

Remarks on this clone: Antigen unknown.

V gave up 5 bases and J gave up 4 bases, with 14 bases separating them. The CDR3 is 14 residues long. In germline, CDR1 is MDHEN, CDR2 SYDVKM. Data came from immunoSEQ multiplex PCR; TCRdb stores just in-frame clones and leaves some out. The sample comprises about 1,500,000 clones, more than 95% of which are singletons, and roughly 1.2% rests with the top ten. This chain uses TRBV28 with TRBJ1-2; perhaps TRBD1 as D (5 bases). The receptor was derived from a man aged 25-40 years in good health. The sample was naive CD4+ T cells sorted from blood. Stated subset: CD45RA+ positively selected. In nucleotides, the CDR3 is TGTGCCAGCAGTACCCAACCGGGACTCTATGGCTACACCTTC. Encoded protein: CASSTQPGLYGYTF.